This T cell receptor (beta chain) is drawn from a study of cytomegalovirus exposure and HLA in healthy donors. At the level of the study: A subsequent analysis reported that the approximately 120 validation repertoires were produced on the same platform that had also been used for the 500 to 700 first-cohort repertoires.

Sequencing used immunoSEQ multiplex PCR; TCRdb keeps in-frame clones, though not all of them. Of under 250,000 clones in the sample, over 80% are singletons; the top ten hold 4.5% to 6%. V gave up 11 bases and J gave up 0 bases, with 14 bases separating them. The CDR3 has 14 amino acids. Germline V gene sequence: CDR1 SNHLY, CDR2 FYNNEI. The clonotype comes from a woman younger than 30 in good health and CMV-seronegative. Source material: PBMCs. The chain combines TRBV2 with TRBJ2-1; D might be TRBD1 (7 bases). The CDR3: CAPGGPNSYNEQFF. The CDR3 coding sequence is TGTGCCCCAGGGGGGCCGAACTCCTACAATGAGCAGTTCTTC.